The next 7 T cell receptor beta chains were all read from a single sample in a study of T-cell reconstitution after alpha-beta-depleted transplantation in children. A TCRbeta library incorporating unique molecular identifiers was prepared. In TCRdb, the PCR reads were re-called with MiXCR into one record per CDR3 protein. The sample shows about 980,000 distinct CDR3 sequences, about 29% of them seen only once. The sample consisted of PBMCs, mostly from graft donor cells, taken 360 days after TCRalphabeta/CD19-depleted stem cell transplant. These TCRs come from a boy under two years old who had a stem cell transplant for SCID, so the T cells may come from the graft donor.

The V call is TRBV18, the J call TRBJ1-1; no clear D. Trimming removed 8 bases at V and 5 bases at J, with 15 bases between. Germline V gene data show CDR1 as KGHSH and CDR2 as LQKENI. This CDR3 is 13 amino acids long. CDR3 in amino acids: CASVTSMGTEAFF. The CDR3 bases are TGTGCCAGCGTCACCTCGATGGGGACTGAAGCTTTCTTT.

This rearrangement joins TRBV5-1 to TRBJ1-3; D gene uncertain. Trimming took off 0 bases at V and 5 bases at J, with 6 bases between the two ends. Germline V CDR1 and CDR2: SGHRS, YFSETQ. CDR3 length: 13 residues. The CDR3 DNA is TGCGCCAGCAGCTTGGATCTAAGAAACACCATATATTTT. Amino acid sequence: CASSLDLRNTIYF. The full variable domain, completed using reference TRBV5-1 and TRBJ1-3, is KAGVTQTPRYLIKTRGQQVTLSCSPISGHRSVSWYQQTPGQGLQFLFEYFSETQRNKGNFPGRFSGRQFSNSRSEMNVSTLELGDSALYLCASSLDLRNTIYFGEGSWLTVV.

This clonotype has just a few counts. The chain uses TRBV5-1 and TRBJ2-2; D is unclear. Trimming removed 1 base from V and 1 base from J, with 5 bases in between. The CDR3 consists of 14 residues. From germline, CDR1 is SGHRS and CDR2 YFSETQ. The CDR3: CASSLQVNTGELFF. The DNA of the CDR3 is TGCGCCAGCAGCTTGCAGGTGAACACCGGGGAGCTGTTTTTT.

This clonotype was found many times. The chain joins TRBV12-3 or TRBV12-4 to TRBJ2-7, with a tentative D call TRBD2 (6 bases). Trimming left V 6 bases short and J 1 base short, with 10 bases between. The CDR3 is made up of 13 amino acids. The CDR3 sequence: CASSPSGSYEQYF. In DNA form, the CDR3 reads TGTGCCAGCAGCCCGAGCGGGTCCTACGAGCAGTACTTC.

The J gene is TRBJ2-7, the V gene TRBV20-1; D is perhaps TRBD1 (5 bases). Germline values: CDR1 DFQATT, CDR2 SNEGSKA (reference sequence). V lost 3 bases and J lost 3, with 15 bases in between. The CDR3 runs to 14 residues. The CDR3 region has the DNA TGCAGTGCTAGGGGTGGGGCCGCAGTCTACGAGCAGTACTTC. It encodes CSARGGAAVYEQYF.

This clonotype turned up a few times. Here the CDR3 reads CATSRLTPTGSHQPQHF. The CDR3 coding sequence is TGTGCCACCAGCAGACTCACACCGACAGGGAGTCATCAGCCCCAGCATTTT. This rearrangement joins TRBV15 to TRBJ1-5; 7 bases agree with TRBD1. Germline assignment: CDR1 LNHNV and CDR2 YYDKDF (reference sequence). V lost 2 bases and J lost 5; bases outside the gene matches: 12. The CDR3 loop spans 17 amino acids. Complete variable domain (other parts from reference TRBV15 and TRBJ1-5): DAMVIQNPRYQVTQFGKPVTLSCSQTLNHNVMYWYQQKSSQAPKLLFHYYDKDFNNEADTPDNFQSRRPNTSFCFLDIRSPGLGDTAMYLCATSRLTPTGSHQPQHFGDGTRLSIL.

In its sample, this clonotype was seen a few times. The chain is built from TRBV20-1 and TRBJ1-5, with a weak D call TRBD1 (6 bases). Trimming removed 3 bases from V and 0 bases from J, with 9 bases in between. In germline, CDR1 is DFQATT, CDR2 SNEGSKA (reference sequence). The CDR3 extends over 14 amino acids. CDR3 DNA: TGCAGTGCTAGCAGGACAGCTAGCAATCAGCCCCAGCATTTT. As protein: CSASRTASNQPQHF.